This TCR beta chain was obtained from a study of cytomegalovirus exposure and HLA in healthy donors. With respect to this clone: Its antigen is unknown.

The PCR employed 60 Vbeta primers together with 13 Jbeta primers. Assay: immunoSEQ multiplex PCR; the TCRdb copy retains only in-frame clones and omits some. This sample contains about 130,000 clones. Study outcomes and limitations: In vitro confirmation showed a few CMV-associated chains to be CMV antigen specific. Later analysis suggested links between common viral pathogens and several top significant clusters. Follow-up analysis later connected one missense variant in DCLRE1C with trimming of TCR beta V- and J-genes. Cytomegalovirus-associated status was assigned to 150 to 200 TCR beta chains.

This CDR3 is 14 amino acids long. The V gene lost 3 bases and the J gene lost 2 bases, with 10 bases spanning the gap. CDR1 is SEHNR, CDR2 FQNEAQ, per germline (reference sequence). The source of this sequence is a man aged 18 to 30 in good health and CMV-seronegative. This chain uses TRBV7-9 with TRBJ1-1, with D maybe TRBD1 (5 bases). Material for sequencing was PBMCs. The CDR3 nucleotides are TGTGCCAGCAGCTTCGACAGATCCAACACTGAAGCTTTCTTT. Encoded protein: CASSFDRSNTEAFF.